This TCR beta chain is drawn from a study of control samples from healthy donors and cancer patients (TCRdb year 2020). Receptor libraries were prepared by the immunoSEQ multiplex PCR assay. TCRdb stores this immuneACCESS table with in-frame sequences only. Part of the clones is absent; in the studies checked, under half of the shortfall reflects unresolved V genes, and no reason is known for the rest. This sample holds 120,000 or so clones; over 80% were observed only once. Of the sample, 0.58% falls within the top ten clones. Concerning this clone: The antigen this receptor binds is unknown. The input lacks base qualities; no much larger clone sits a single base away.

The junction shows trimming of 1 base on V and 2 bases on J, plus 10 bases between the germline ends. The CDR3 holds 15 amino acids from the cysteine to the phenylalanine. The DNA shown is the 45-base CDR3, in frame from base 1. CDR1 SGDLS and CDR2 YYNGEE were looked up in the germline V gene. The chain is encoded by TRBV9 joined to TRBJ1-3; the D gene remains uncertain. Source material: PBMCs. The sequence came from a man older than 75 with head and neck cancer. The DNA sequence follows: TGTGCCAGCAGCGTACAATTGGGTGCTGGAAACACCATATATTTT. Translated, this gives CASSVQLGAGNTIYF.